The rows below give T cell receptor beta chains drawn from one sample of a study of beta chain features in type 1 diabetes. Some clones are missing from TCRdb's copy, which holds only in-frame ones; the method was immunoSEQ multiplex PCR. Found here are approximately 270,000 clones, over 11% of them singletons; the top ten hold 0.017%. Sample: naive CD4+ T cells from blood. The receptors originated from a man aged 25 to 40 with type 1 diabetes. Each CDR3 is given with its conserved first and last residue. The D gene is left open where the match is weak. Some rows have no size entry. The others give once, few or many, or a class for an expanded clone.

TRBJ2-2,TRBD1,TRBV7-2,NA,CASSSRQGATGELFF,TGTGCCAGCAGCTCCAGACAGGGGGCCACCGGGGAGCTGTTTTTT
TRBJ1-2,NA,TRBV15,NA,CATSRDSANYGYTF,TGTGCCACCAGCAGAGATTCAGCGAACTATGGCTACACCTTC
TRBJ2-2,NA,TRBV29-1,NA,CSVEGRAKTGELFF,TGCAGCGTTGAAGGCAGGGCGAAGACCGGGGAGCTGTTTTTT
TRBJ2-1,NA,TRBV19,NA,CASSMFGGTDNEQFF,TGTGCCAGTAGTATGTTCGGCGGGACCGACAATGAGCAGTTCTTC
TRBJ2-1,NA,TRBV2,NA,CASSVFNEQFF,TGTGCCAGCAGTGTATTCAATGAGCAGTTCTTC
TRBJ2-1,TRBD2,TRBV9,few,CASSVGHTSGSYEQFF,TGTGCCAGCAGCGTCGGTCACACTAGCGGGAGCTATGAGCAGTTCTTC
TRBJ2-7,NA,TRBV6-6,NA,CASSYSNEQYF,TGTGCCAGCAGTTACTCGAACGAGCAGTACTTC
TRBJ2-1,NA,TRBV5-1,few,CASSLAQRAYNEQFF,TGCGCCAGCAGCTTGGCCCAGCGCGCCTACAATGAGCAGTTCTTC
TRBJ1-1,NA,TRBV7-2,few,CASSFWTGGAEAFF,TGTGCCAGCAGTTTTTGGACGGGGGGTGCTGAAGCTTTCTTT
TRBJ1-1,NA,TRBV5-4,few,CASSVWTVKNTEAFF,TGTGCCAGCAGCGTCTGGACAGTCAAGAACACTGAAGCTTTCTTT
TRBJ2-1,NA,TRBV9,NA,CASSTSWAGSNEQFF,TGTGCCAGCAGCACCTCATGGGCGGGATCAAATGAGCAGTTCTTC
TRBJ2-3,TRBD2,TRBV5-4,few,CASSPSGMRSTDTQYF,TGTGCCAGCAGCCCGAGCGGGATGCGGAGCACAGATACGCAGTATTTT
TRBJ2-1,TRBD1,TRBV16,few,CASSPRDSGYNEQFF,TGTGCCAGCAGCCCAAGGGACAGTGGCTACAATGAGCAGTTCTTC
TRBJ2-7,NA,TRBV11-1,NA,CASSLAFRGSYEQYF,TGTGCCAGCAGCTTAGCATTCAGGGGATCCTACGAGCAGTACTTC
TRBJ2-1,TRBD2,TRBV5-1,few,CASSLREDTYNEQFF,TGCGCCAGCAGCCTGCGGGAGGACACCTACAATGAGCAGTTCTTC
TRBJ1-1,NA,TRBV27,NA,CASSFSPHTEAFF,TGTGCCAGCAGTTTCTCTCCTCACACTGAAGCTTTCTTT
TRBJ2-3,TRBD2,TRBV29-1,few,CSVVSGGPFMQYF,TGCAGCGTTGTCTCGGGAGGGCCTTTTATGCAGTATTTT
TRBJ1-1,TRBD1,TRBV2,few,CASRLDRGTEAFF,TGTGCCAGCAGACTCGACAGGGGAACTGAAGCTTTCTTT
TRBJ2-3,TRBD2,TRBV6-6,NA,CASSYYGTSEADTQYF,TGTGCCAGCAGTTACTACGGGACTAGCGAGGCAGATACGCAGTATTTT
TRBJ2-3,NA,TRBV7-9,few,CAAGTLRTDTQYF,TGTGCCGCGGGGACCCTACGCACAGATACGCAGTATTTT
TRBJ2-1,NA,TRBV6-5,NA,CAKDRDWDNEQFF,TGTGCCAAAGACAGGGACTGGGACAATGAGCAGTTCTTC
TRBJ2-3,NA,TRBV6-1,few,CASSEDRLPTDTQYF,TGTGCCAGCAGTGAAGACAGGTTACCCACAGATACGCAGTATTTT
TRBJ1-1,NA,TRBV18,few,CASSPPLENTEAFF,TGTGCCAGCTCACCACCGTTAGAAAACACTGAAGCTTTCTTT